The text below deals with one TCR beta chain. Sequencing was performed with immunoSEQ multiplex PCR; in TCRdb, only in-frame clones are kept and a portion is missing. The profile shows approximately 400,000 clones, roughly 88% of them singletons. The CDR3 loop spans 15 amino acids. Unmatched junction bases numbered 8, after V lost 4 bases and J lost 2 bases. The germline V gene encodes CDR1 SGDLS and CDR2 YYNGEE. This sample is part of a study of blood T cell repertoires in COVID-19. Overall study context: In each case, the material was cDNA or gDNA derived from T cells, B-cell-depleted T cells, or PBMCs.

Seattle patients were enrolled during active infection and followed longitudinally. Specimen: peripheral blood. This clonotype originated in a woman aged 45-65 years with COVID-19, enrolled during active disease. The rearrangement uses TRBV9 and TRBJ1-1, with 7 bases aligning to TRBD1. In nucleotides, the CDR3 is TGTGCCAGCAGCTTAAGGGGGGACAGTAACACTGAAGCTTTCTTT. This sequence encodes CASSLRGDSNTEAFF.